This is a list of T cell receptor beta chains from one sample in a study of blood T cell repertoires in COVID-19. Repertoires were generated with immunoSEQ multiplex PCR, while TCRdb's copy carries only in-frame clones and drops some. In the table there are 150,000 to 200,000 clones, 79% of which are singletons. The specimen sequenced was PBMCs or T cells enriched from blood (not recorded which). The receptors originated from a woman aged 70-85 years in a cohort exposed to, infected with or recovered from COVID-19 (not recorded which). Both conserved end residues are part of each CDR3. Each record gives: J gene, V gene, CDR3 protein.

TRBJ1-4 TRBV4-1 CASSPAPTASNEKLFF
TRBJ1-6 TRBV28 CASKENNSPLHF
TRBJ1-6 TRBV2 CASSVGTLSPLHF
TRBJ2-1 TRBV7-2 CASSFLSGTFNEQFF
TRBJ1-4 TRBV7-9 CASSLEEGKLFF
TRBJ2-1 TRBV2 CATEGQGYNEQFF
TRBJ2-7 TRBV28 CASSFPLYDEQYF
TRBJ1-1 TRBV27 CASSLFGRGFTEAFF
TRBJ2-6 TRBV11-2 CASSLERGRLAGANVLTF
TRBJ2-7 TRBV12-3/TRBV12-4 CASSQLGGYEQYF
TRBJ2-2 TRBV5-1 CASSLQGAIGELFF
TRBJ2-7 TRBV7-9 CASSLLYEQYF
TRBJ1-6 TRBV4-3 CASSRGTGWGSSYNSPLHF
TRBJ2-7 TRBV2 CASSEGAELVPYEQYF
TRBJ2-7 TRBV7-9 CASSWTGEQYF
TRBJ2-1 TRBV3-1/TRBV3-2 CASSQVPGLAGIYNEQFF
TRBJ1-1 TRBV27 CASSGQGSPNTEAFF
TRBJ1-5 TRBV6-1 CASSETRGGAGQPQHF
TRBJ2-3 TRBV11-2 CASSLLGTGVDTQYF
TRBJ1-5 TRBV3-1/TRBV3-2 CASSPGQDQPQHF
TRBJ2-5 TRBV19 CASSIGWSEEETQYF
TRBJ2-7 TRBV7-2 CASSPTGGQGVEQYF
TRBJ2-7 TRBV7-3 CASSASPGAEQYF
TRBJ1-4 TRBV5-1 CASSLGAPEKLFF
TRBJ2-5 TRBV25-1 CASTLGVIQETQYF
TRBJ1-1 TRBV30 CAWRTGSNTEAFF
TRBJ2-2 TRBV7-9 CASSSHRGSNTGELFF
TRBJ1-2 TRBV28 CASSLLGAPLGGYTF
TRBJ1-5 TRBV2 CASSRNGQTNQPQHF
TRBJ2-1 TRBV30 CAWSVTGNEQFF
TRBJ2-5 TRBV7-9 CASSLVGGREETQYF
TRBJ2-3 TRBV2 CASMPHTDTQYF
TRBJ2-7 TRBV15 CATSRQDPGHEQYF
TRBJ2-5 TRBV11-2 CASSLSPETQYF
TRBJ1-2 TRBV5-4 CASSFQGTNYGYTF
TRBJ2-3 TRBV7-9 CASSLSSDTQYF
TRBJ2-1 TRBV30 CAWSVLTSNEQFF
TRBJ1-5 TRBV28 CASSLNPSDRPQHF
TRBJ2-7 TRBV27 CASSLSRGSGSWYEQYF
TRBJ2-1 TRBV7-9 CAVGGSGSHNEQFF
TRBJ1-4 TRBV4-1 CASSQVLFGTGDEKLFF
TRBJ2-3 TRBV2 CASMERGLAGEDTQYF
TRBJ2-1 TRBV18 CASSAYRETMSEQFF
TRBJ1-4 TRBV24-1 CATSESGTGQEKLFF
TRBJ2-5 TRBV11-1 CASSLNRGWYQETQYF
TRBJ2-1 TRBV24-1 CATSEPDRGGYNEQFF
TRBJ2-5 TRBV25-1 CASSDGILGTGQETQYF
TRBJ1-4 TRBV19 CASSIDLQGYEKLFF
TRBJ1-4 TRBV5-1 CASSPSGGSGEKLFF
TRBJ2-7 TRBV6-5 CASSGQGGEQYF
TRBJ2-1 TRBV11-2 CASSLDLAGARNEQFF
TRBJ1-1 TRBV28 CASSSVDRFEAFF
TRBJ2-1 TRBV19 CASSMTLAVYNEQFF
TRBJ1-4 TRBV18 CASSAGATNEKLFF
TRBJ1-5 TRBV19 CATSSQGRQPQHF
TRBJ1-4 TRBV25-1 CASSEAIQGVGEKLFF
TRBJ1-4 TRBV9 CASSSRTGTGDLANEKLFF
TRBJ1-3 TRBV9 CASSVDGSSGNTIYF
TRBJ1-5 TRBV28 CASNRDPQPQHF